The T cell receptor beta chain described here comes from a study of blood T cell repertoires in COVID-19. Study context: The study drew acute and convalescent COVID-19 samples from the United States, Italy and Spain.

Method: immunoSEQ multiplex PCR; TCRdb's copy keeps in-frame clones and lacks some. The data show tens of thousands of clones, 80% to 95% seen once. In germline, CDR1 is SGHRS, CDR2 YFSETQ. J lost 2 bases, V lost 3 bases, and 5 bases had no gene match. CDR3 length: 15 amino acids. Material for sequencing was peripheral blood. This TCR was sampled from a man aged 18 to 35 with COVID-19, enrolled during active disease. The chain uses TRBV5-1 and TRBJ2-1, with 7 bases identical to TRBD1. The CDR3 bases are TGCGCCAGCAGCTCAAGACAGGGCGCCTACAATGAGCAGTTCTTC. Protein sequence: CASSSRQGAYNEQFF.